Each of the 12 T cell receptor beta chains below was sequenced from the same sample in a study of blood T cell repertoires in COVID-19. The method was immunoSEQ multiplex PCR; TCRdb's version includes in-frame clones alone and lacks a portion of them. Found here are 280,000 or so clones, around 91% of them singletons; the top ten hold 1.5% to 2%. Sequencing used PBMCs or T cells enriched from blood (not recorded which). These receptor sequences come from a woman aged 18-29 years with acute COVID-19.

The V call is TRBV4-1, the J call TRBJ1-4; a weak D match, TRBD1 (5 bases). This CDR3 has 16 residues. CDR1 and CDR2 (germline): MGHRA, YSYEKL. Deletions cut 0 bases from V and 7 bases from J, with 15 bases between. CDR3 in amino acids: CASSQDRQSGGEKLFF. CDR3 in DNA: TGCGCCAGCAGCCAAGATCGGCAGTCCGGGGGTGAAAAACTGTTTTTT.

The chain couples TRBV28 to TRBJ1-2; 9 bases map to TRBD1. The germline gives CDR1 MDHEN, CDR2 SYDVKM. This CDR3 has 15 residues. Trimming took 6 bases from V and 8 from J; bases not matched to a gene: 13. DNA for the CDR3: TGTGCCAGCAGCGGGACAGGGTCTTCATTTTCGGGCTACACCTTC. Encoded protein: CASSGTGSSFSGYTF.

This rearrangement joins TRBV5-1 to TRBJ2-5; TRBD1 matches at 8 bases. CDR3 length: 13 amino acids. The germline V gene has CDR1 SGHRS and CDR2 YFSETQ. V trimming: 8 bases; J trimming: 4 bases; junction bases outside the gene matches: 7. DNA of the CDR3: TGCGCCAGTAAGGTAGACAGGGGAGAGACCCAGTACTTC. Its protein product is CASKVDRGETQYF.

V is TRBV6-6 and J is TRBJ1-6; 9 bases are a match to TRBD1. This CDR3 has 17 residues. V was clipped by 5 bases and J by 1 base; unmatched bases: 6. CDR1 is MNHNY, CDR2 SVGAGI, per germline (reference sequence). CDR3 region: CASSLDRGWSYNSPLHF. CDR3 DNA: TGTGCCAGCAGTCTGGACAGGGGATGGTCCTATAATTCACCCCTCCACTTT.

The chain links TRBV19 to TRBJ1-2; TRBD1 is a possible D gene (5 bases). The V gene's germline CDR1 is LNHDA and CDR2 SQIVND (reference sequence). V shed 6 bases and J shed 4 bases, with 12 bases lying between them. The CDR3 is 13 residues long. CDR3 protein: CASRTDHAYGYTF. Here the CDR3 DNA reads TGTGCCAGTAGGACAGACCACGCCTATGGCTACACCTTC.

As DNA, the CDR3 is TGTGCCAGCAGCCAAGGATTCGAGACAGGGCCCTACGAGCAGTACTTC. Translating gives CASSQGFETGPYEQYF. The chain recombines TRBV3-1 (or the pseudogene TRBV3-2) with TRBJ2-7; 7 bases fit TRBD1. There are 16 residues in the CDR3. V lost 1 base to trimming and J lost 2 bases; unmatched junction nucleotides: 8. Germline CDR1 and CDR2: LGHDT and YNNKEL (reference sequence).

This clone was seen once. The genes are TRBV5-1 and TRBJ1-1; perhaps TRBD1 as D (5 bases). Trimming removed 4 bases at V and 11 bases at J, with 18 bases between. This CDR3 is 13 amino acids long. Germline values: CDR1 SGHRS, CDR2 YFSETQ. The CDR3 DNA sequence: TGCGCCAGCAGCCGGGGGGGATCTCCACTCGCTTTCTTT. This sequence encodes CASSRGGSPLAFF. The whole variable domain, remainder taken from reference TRBV5-1 and TRBJ1-1, is KAGVTQTPRYLIKTRGQQVTLSCSPISGHRSVSWYQQTPGQGLQFLFEYFSETQRNKGNFPGRFSGRQFSNSRSEMNVSTLELGDSALYLCASSRGGSPLAFFGQGTRLTVV.

This chain connects TRBV7-9 to TRBJ2-1; tentatively, D is TRBD2 (5 bases). The ends were cut back, 5 bases at V and 4 bases at J, with 18 bases in the middle. Germline loops: CDR1 SEHNR, CDR2 FQNEAQ (reference sequence). The CDR3 spans 16 residues. DNA of the CDR3: TGTGCCAGCAGCCCCGGGGTATTCTCCTCATACAATGAGCAGTTCTTC. This sequence encodes CASSPGVFSSYNEQFF.

The J gene is TRBJ2-4, the V gene TRBV28, with D perhaps matching TRBD2 (7 bases). Between the trimmed V and J ends, which lost 6 bases and 0 bases, there was a span of 12 bases. The CDR3 has 15 amino acids. CDR1 is MDHEN and CDR2 is SYDVKM in the germline V gene. CDR3 residues: CASREGGVAKNIQYF. In DNA, the CDR3 is TGTGCCAGCAGGGAGGGGGGGGTAGCCAAAAACATTCAGTACTTC.

The chain carries TRBV9 and TRBJ2-3; TRBD2 matches at 12 bases. In germline, CDR1 is SGDLS, CDR2 YYNGEE. The CDR3 consists of 16 residues. Germline trimming cut 4 bases from V and 1 base from J; bases unmatched to any gene: 4. CDR3 in DNA: TGTGCCAGCAGCCCCGGACTAGCGGGACGCACAGATACGCAGTATTTT. Its translation is CASSPGLAGRTDTQYF. Full variable domain (remainder filled in from reference TRBV9 and TRBJ2-3): DSGVTQTPKHLITATGQRVTLRCSPRSGDLSVYWYQQSLDQGLQFLIQYYNGEERAKGNILERFSAQQFPDLHSELNLSSLELGDSALYFCASSPGLAGRTDTQYFGPGTRLTVL.

The chain uses TRBV30 and TRBJ2-7, with 14 bases identical to TRBD2. J was trimmed by 9 bases and V by 1 base; bases with no gene match: 14. The CDR3 totals 17 residues. The germline gives CDR1 GTSNPN, CDR2 SVGIG (reference sequence). The CDR3 region is CAWSERGLAGGPIRQYF. CDR3 bases: TGTGCCTGGAGTGAACGCGGACTAGCGGGAGGTCCCATCCGGCAGTACTTC.

A single count supports this clone. The rearrangement joins TRBV9 to TRBJ1-1, with 7 bases aligning to TRBD1. Germline V gives CDR1 SGDLS, CDR2 YYNGEE. The CDR3 runs to 14 residues. Trimming took 4 bases from V and 2 from J; bases not matched to a gene: 5. The CDR3 bases are TGTGCCAGCAGCTCCGGGACAGCAAACACTGAAGCTTTCTTT. Protein sequence: CASSSGTANTEAFF.